The clone carrying this TCR beta chain appeared a few times. Its antigen is still unknown. Researchers amplified the TCR beta CDR3 regions from RNA transcripts. HTBI primers were used for first-round RT-PCR of the TCR CDR3. TCRdb processed the multiplex PCR reads anew with MiXCR; each CDR3 protein has one entry. Altogether some 560,000 distinct CDR3 sequences are present, 15% to 19% being singletons, with the ten largest covering around 7.5%. Every diagnosis used clinical symptoms, serum thyroxine and TRAb, thyroid ultrasound and orbital computed tomography. This entry is derived from a study of T cells in Graves' hyperthyroidism and ophthalmopathy. On the study more broadly: Peripheral blood samples were taken at initial diagnosis, prior to any treatment.

CDR3 length: 15 residues. V shed 6 bases, J shed 5 bases, and the junction held 2 bases outside the gene matches. Points from the study as a whole: Model predictions of ophthalmopathy came a median roughly 6.7 months before onset. Most thyroid-expanded clonotypes above 0.001 were also found in blood.

This chain uses TRBV12-3 or TRBV12-4 with TRBJ2-1; 15 bases agree with TRBD2. The TCR was taken from a woman in her twenties or thirties with Graves' hyperthyroidism. Sequencing was done on a sample of blood. In DNA form, the CDR3 reads TGTGCCAGCAGACGGACTAGCGGGAGGGACAATGAGCAGTTCTTC. As protein: CASRRTSGRDNEQFF.